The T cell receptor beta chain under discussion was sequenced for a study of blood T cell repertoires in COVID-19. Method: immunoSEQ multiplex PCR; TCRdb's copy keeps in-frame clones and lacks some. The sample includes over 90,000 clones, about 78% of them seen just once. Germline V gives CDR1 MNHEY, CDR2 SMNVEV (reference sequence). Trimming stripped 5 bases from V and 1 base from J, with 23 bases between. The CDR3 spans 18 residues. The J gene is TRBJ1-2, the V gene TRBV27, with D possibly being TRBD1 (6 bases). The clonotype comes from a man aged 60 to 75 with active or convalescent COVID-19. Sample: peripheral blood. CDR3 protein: CASSLFGSLRGGNYGYTF. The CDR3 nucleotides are TGTGCCAGCAGTCTTTTCGGGTCGTTAAGGGGGGGTAACTATGGCTACACCTTC.